Detailed here is one T cell receptor (beta chain). No antigen is known for it. The source of the sample is a study of cytomegalovirus exposure and HLA in healthy donors. Study context: Out of several hundred genotyped donors, about 80% belonged to the Caucasian-associated ancestry cluster. The study, taken as a whole, reports: By HLA locus, TCR association rates varied in a later analysis, with DRB1 showing the most and HLA-C the fewest. In a later analysis, TCR beta V- and J-gene trimming showed a link to a missense DCLRE1C variant. The study reported that TCR beta sequences accurately predicted HLA-A and HLA-B alleles in most subjects.

The CDR3 is made up of 17 amino acids. The junction had 6 bases not matched to a gene; V was cut back by 7 bases and J by 1 base. Germline CDR1 LNHDA, CDR2 SQIVND (reference sequence). With 60 Vbeta and 13 Jbeta primers, the PCR was carried out. The assay was immunoSEQ multiplex PCR, and TCRdb's table has in-frame clones only and misses some. The table shows 190,000 or so clones, with roughly four fifths occurring only once. The sequencing sample was made of PBMCs. The genes are TRBV19 and TRBJ2-1; 14 positions agree with TRBD2. This clonotype was sampled from a woman in her forties or fifties in good health and CMV-seropositive. In DNA, the CDR3 is TGTGCCAGTACCCCGGGGACTAGCGGGGGTTCCTACAATGAGCAGTTCTTC. Translating gives CASTPGTSGGSYNEQFF.